This record concerns one T cell receptor beta chain sequence. Its matching antigen is unknown. The data originate from a study of OX40 agonist ivuxolimab in advanced cancers. About the research overall: Every 2 weeks, patients received ivuxolimab intravenously, dosed at 0.01 to 10 mg/kg. Prior checkpoint blockade (anti-PD-1, anti-PD-L1 or anti-CTLA-4) was permitted; around 39% had it. Study results and limitations: Clones of CD4+ and CD8+ blood T cells grew by week 6 at doses of 0.1 to 3.0 mg/kg.

The protocol was immunoSEQ multiplex PCR, while the TCRdb copy is restricted to in-frame clones and leaves out a portion. The data contain about 84,000 clones, about four fifths of them singletons. This CDR3 region has 13 residues. Trimming pared 7 bases from V and 4 bases from J, leaving 12 bases between. The germline V gene encodes CDR1 MDHEN and CDR2 SYDVKM. Specimen: CD4+ or CD8+ T cells sorted from blood, collected in a trial of the OX40 agonist ivuxolimab. The chain recombines TRBV28 with TRBJ2-3, with D tentatively TRBD2 (6 bases). The clonotype was recovered from an adult with an advanced solid tumor such as melanoma, head and neck, liver or kidney cancer. CDR3 DNA: TGTGCCAGCATCCCCGGCGGGGCAGATACGCAGTATTTT. Residues: CASIPGGADTQYF.